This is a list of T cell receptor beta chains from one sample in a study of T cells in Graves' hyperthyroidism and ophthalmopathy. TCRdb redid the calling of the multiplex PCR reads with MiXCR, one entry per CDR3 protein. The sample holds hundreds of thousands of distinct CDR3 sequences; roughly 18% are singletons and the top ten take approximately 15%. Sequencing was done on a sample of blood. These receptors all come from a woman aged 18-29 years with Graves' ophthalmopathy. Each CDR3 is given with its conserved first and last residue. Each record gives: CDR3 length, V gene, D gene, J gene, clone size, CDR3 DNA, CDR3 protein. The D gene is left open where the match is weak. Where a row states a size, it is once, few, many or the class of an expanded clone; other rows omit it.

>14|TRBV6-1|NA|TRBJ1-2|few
TGTGCCAGCAGTGAAGCGGCGGCAGTCTATGGCTACACCTTC
CASSEAAAVYGYTF
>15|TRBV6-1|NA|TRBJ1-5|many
TGTGCCAGCAGTGAAGAATGGCAGGGCAATCAGCCCCAGCATTTT
CASSEEWQGNQPQHF
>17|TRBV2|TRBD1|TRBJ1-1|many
TGTGCCAGCAGTGAAGATGGAGACAGGGGAGGAAACACTGAAGCTTTCTTT
CASSEDGDRGGNTEAFF
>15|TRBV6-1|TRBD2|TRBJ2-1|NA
TGTGCCAGCAGTGATTTTAGCGGGGGCCACGGTGAGCAGTTCTTC
CASSDFSGGHGEQFF
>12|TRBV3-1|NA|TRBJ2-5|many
TGTGCCAGCAGCAGGGTGGCGGAGACCCAGTACTTC
CASSRVAETQYF
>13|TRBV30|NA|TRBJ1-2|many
TGTGCCTGGATGGGCAGGGAGAACTATGGCTACACCTTC
CAWMGRENYGYTF
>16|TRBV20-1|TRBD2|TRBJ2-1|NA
TGCAGTGCTCCCCTGGCGGGGGGAACCTCCTACAATGAGCAGTTCTTC
CSAPLAGGTSYNEQFF
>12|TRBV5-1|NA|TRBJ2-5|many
TGCGCCAGCAGTCCAGAGGGAGAGACCCAGTACTTC
CASSPEGETQYF
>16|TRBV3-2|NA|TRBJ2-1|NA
TGTGCCAGCAGCCAGGTCAGAGGGTCCTCCTACAATGAGCAGTCCTTC
CASSQVRGSSYNEQSF
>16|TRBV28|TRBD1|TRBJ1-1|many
TGTGCCAGCAGTTTTTTAAGACCGGGACAGGGGGGTGAAGCTTTCTTT
CASSFLRPGQGGEAFF
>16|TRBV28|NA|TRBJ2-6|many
TGTGCCAGCAGTCCCGTCAGGGCACCTGGGGCCAACGTCCTGACTTTC
CASSPVRAPGANVLTF
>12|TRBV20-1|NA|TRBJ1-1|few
TGCAGTGCTACCGCCCAGGTCACTGAAGCTTTCTTT
CSATAQVTEAFF
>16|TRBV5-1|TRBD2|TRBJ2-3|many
TGCGCCAGCAGCTTGGCGGCGGGAGGGCCCGCAGATACGCAGTATTTT
CASSLAAGGPADTQYF
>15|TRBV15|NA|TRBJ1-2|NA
TGTGCCACCAGCAGAGATCATCGAAGGGAAGAAGGCTACACCTTC
CATSRDHRREEGYTF
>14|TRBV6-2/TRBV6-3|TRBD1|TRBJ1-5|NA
TGTGCCAGCAGTTGGGGACAGGTTAATCAGCCCCAGCATTTT
CASSWGQVNQPQHF
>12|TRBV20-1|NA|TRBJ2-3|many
TGCAGTGGGGGCAGAAGCACAGATACGCAGTATTTT
CSGGRSTDTQYF
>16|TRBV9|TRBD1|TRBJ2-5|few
TGTGCCAGCAGCCCAACCGGGACAGGGTATCAAGAGACCCAGTACTTC
CASSPTGTGYQETQYF
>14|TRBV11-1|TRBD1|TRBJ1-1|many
TGTGCCAGCAGGAAGGGGGCTGTGAACACTGAAGCTTTCTTT
CASRKGAVNTEAFF
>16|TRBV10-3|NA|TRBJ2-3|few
TGTGCCATCAGTGAGTCAGGGCCGGAGGACACAGATACGCAGTATTTT
CAISESGPEDTDTQYF
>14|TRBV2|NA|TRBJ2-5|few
TGTGCCAGCGGGGCAGGAGGGGGCGACGAGACCCAGTACTTC
CASGAGGGDETQYF
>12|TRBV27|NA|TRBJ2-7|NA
TGTGCCAGCAGCCCCAGGGGAAACGAGCAGTACTTC
CASSPRGNEQYF
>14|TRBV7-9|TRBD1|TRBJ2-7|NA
TGTGCCAGCACCACACAGGGGGCCCCCTACGAGCAGTACTTC
CASTTQGAPYEQYF
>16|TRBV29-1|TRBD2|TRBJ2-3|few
TGCAGCGTTGGGTCGGCTAGCGGGGGGGCTGCAGATACGCAGTATTTT
CSVGSASGGAADTQYF
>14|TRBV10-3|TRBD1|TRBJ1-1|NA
TGTGCCATCAGTGAGGGACAGGGCAACACTGAAGCTTTCTTT
CAISEGQGNTEAFF
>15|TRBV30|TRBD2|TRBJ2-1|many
TGTGCCTGGGGCGGACTAGCGGGGGGGGACAATGAGCAGTTCTTC
CAWGGLAGGDNEQFF
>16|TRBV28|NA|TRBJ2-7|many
TGTGCCAGCAGTTTTCCCCCATTGGTACGCGACTACGAGCAGTACTTC
CASSFPPLVRDYEQYF
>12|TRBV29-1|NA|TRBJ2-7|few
TGCAGCGTCACAGGGGAGGCCGGGGAGCAGTACTTC
CSVTGEAGEQYF
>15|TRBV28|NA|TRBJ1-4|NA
TGTGCCAGCAGTTTGTCCCCGTCGGGGTATGAAAAACTGTTTTTT
CASSLSPSGYEKLFF
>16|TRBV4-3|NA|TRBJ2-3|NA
TGCGCCAGCAGCCAAGTGCTAGCGTATAGCACAGATACGCAGTATTTT
CASSQVLAYSTDTQYF
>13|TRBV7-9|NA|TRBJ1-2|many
TGTGCCAGCAGCTTTGTAGTATCCCATGGCTACACCTTC
CASSFVVSHGYTF
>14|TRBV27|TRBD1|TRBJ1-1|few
TGTGCCAGCAGTTCAGAAAACAGGGGTGGGAGAGCTTTCTTT
CASSSENRGGRAFF
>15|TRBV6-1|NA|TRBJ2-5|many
TGTGCCAGCACTCATTACCCGGACAGCGCAGAGACCCAGTACTTC
CASTHYPDSAETQYF
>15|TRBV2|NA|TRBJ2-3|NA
TGTGCCAGCAGTCCGAAGCTAGGGGGGACAGATACGCAGTATTTT
CASSPKLGGTDTQYF
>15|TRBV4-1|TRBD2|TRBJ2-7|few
TGCGCCAGCAGCCAGGATAGCGGGGGCTTCTACGAGCAGTACTTC
CASSQDSGGFYEQYF
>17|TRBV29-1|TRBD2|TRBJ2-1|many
TGCAGCGTTGAACTAGCGGGAGTCTTTTTTCCACACAATGAGCAGTTCTTC
CSVELAGVFFPHNEQFF